Below are 11 T cell receptor beta chains sequenced from a single sample in a study of T cell changes during pregnancy in multiple sclerosis. The method was immunoSEQ multiplex PCR; TCRdb's version includes in-frame clones alone and lacks a portion of them. The table lists tens of thousands of clones, around nine tenths of them singletons. Sample: peripheral blood, taken in the third trimester of pregnancy. All receptors come from a female donor in good health, enrolled as a control in a pregnancy study.

The chain carries TRBV18 and TRBJ2-5; unclear D gene. The germline V gene has CDR1 KGHSH and CDR2 LQKENI. The CDR3 covers 12 residues. CDR3 DNA: TGTGGGTCGGCAGCGATGCAAGAGACCCAGTACTTC. This encodes CGSAAMQETQYF.

V gene TRBV27 combines with J gene TRBJ1-1; 11 bases agree with TRBD1. Trimming took 7 bases from V and 6 from J; bases not matched to a gene: 13. There are 16 residues in the CDR3. Germline V lookup: CDR1 MNHEY, CDR2 SMNVEV (reference sequence). CDR3 nucleotides: TGTGCCAGCAACCCCCTGGACAGGGGGCGCGGGCCTGAAGCTTTCTTT. Encoded protein: CASNPLDRGRGPEAFF.

V is TRBV6-5 and J is TRBJ1-1; perhaps TRBD1 as D (5 bases). V was trimmed by 6 bases and J by 2 bases, leaving 10 bases between them. The CDR3 is made up of 13 amino acids. Germline CDR1 is MNHEY and CDR2 is SVGAGI. The CDR3 reads CASRRQTNTEAFF. The CDR3 coding sequence is TGTGCCAGCAGGCGACAGACCAACACTGAAGCTTTCTTT.

The chain employs TRBV7-9 and TRBJ1-4, with TRBD1 identical over 10 bases. The ends lost 5 bases at V and 8 bases at J; junction bases unmatched: 8. The CDR3 length is 15 residues. In germline, CDR1 is SEHNR, CDR2 FQNEAQ (reference sequence). In DNA form, the CDR3 reads TGTGCCAGCAGCCTCCGGGGGACAGGGGTAGAAAAACTGTTTTTT. It codes for CASSLRGTGVEKLFF.

The chain uses TRBV10-2 and TRBJ2-7, with D possibly matching TRBD1 (6 bases). The CDR3 extends over 14 amino acids. The V gene's germline CDR1 is WSHSY and CDR2 SAAADI. Trimming took off 5 bases at V and 2 bases at J, with 13 bases between the two ends. CDR3 DNA: TGCGCCAGCAGTCATAGACAGGACACCTACGAGCAGTACTTC. This translates into CASSHRQDTYEQYF.

This clone appeared a single time. J is TRBJ2-3 and V is TRBV5-5; TRBD2 agrees at 11 bases. The V gene end was trimmed by 4 bases and the J gene end by 1 base; junction bases not matched to a gene: 8. This CDR3 spans 17 amino acids. CDR1 SGHKS and CDR2 YYEKEE come from the germline V gene (reference sequence). The CDR3 protein is CASSAWLLAGGTDTQYF. Written as DNA, the CDR3 is TGTGCCAGCAGCGCCTGGTTACTAGCGGGGGGCACAGATACGCAGTATTTT.

The chain has TRBV7-9 and TRBJ2-7, with 8 bases aligning to TRBD1. The CDR3 is made up of 15 amino acids. The V gene end was trimmed by 5 bases and the J gene end by 5 bases; junction bases not matched to a gene: 11. Germline V lookup: CDR1 SEHNR, CDR2 FQNEAQ (reference sequence). The CDR3 DNA reads TGTGCCAGCAGCCGAGTGTGGACAGGGACGGACGAGCAGTACTTC. This codes for CASSRVWTGTDEQYF. The full variable domain, its missing parts supplied by reference TRBV7-9 and TRBJ2-7, is DTGVSQNPRHKITKRGQNVTFRCDPISEHNRLYWYRQTLGQGPEFLTYFQNEAQLEKSRLLSDRFSAERPKGSFSTLEIQRTEQGDSAMYLCASSRVWTGTDEQYFGPGTRLTVT.

The V and J genes are TRBV19 and TRBJ1-6; TRBD1 is a possible D gene (6 bases). Germline CDR1 reads LNHDA; CDR2 reads SQIVND (reference sequence). The length of the CDR3 is 17 residues. The V gene lost 6 bases and the J gene lost 0 bases, with 15 bases spanning the gap. The CDR3 DNA reads as TGTGCCAGTAGCACAGGGCCAGCGAGCTCCTATAATTCACCCCTCCACTTT. It specifies CASSTGPASSYNSPLHF. The full variable domain, its missing parts supplied by reference TRBV19 and TRBJ1-6, is DGGITQSPKYLFRKEGQNVTLSCEQNLNHDAMYWYRQDPGQGLRLIYYSQIVNDFQKGDIAEGYSVSREKKESFPLTVTSAQKNPTAFYLCASSTGPASSYNSPLHFGNGTRLTVT.

V and J are TRBV6-1 and TRBJ2-5; tentative D call: TRBD1 (5 bases). The tail of the sequence fits TRBJ2-7 better, so the J call may be wrong. Germline V CDR1 and CDR2: MNHNS, SASEGT. The CDR3 has 14 residues. This CDR3 reads CAPPSRQGTYEQYF. In nucleotides, the CDR3 is TGTGCCCCCCCCTCTCGGCAGGGAACCTACGAGCAGTACTTC.

This sequence joins TRBV9 and TRBJ2-5, with 8 nucleotides matching TRBD1. J gave up 3 bases and V 3 bases, and 4 bases lay outside the gene matches. The CDR3 spans 14 residues. From germline, CDR1 is SGDLS and CDR2 YYNGEE. The CDR3 DNA follows: TGTGCCAGCAGCGCAGGACAGGGTGAAGAGACCCAGTACTTC. This sequence encodes CASSAGQGEETQYF.

This clone came up a few times. This chain uses TRBV6-1 with TRBJ2-7; no clear D. CDR1 and CDR2 (germline): MNHNS, SASEGT. The CDR3 has 13 amino acids. The V end was cut by 5 bases, the J end by 7 bases, with 15 bases between. CDR3 residues: CASSLSPDWEQYF. The CDR3 DNA follows: TGTGCCAGCAGTCTTAGCCCCGATTGGGAGCAGTACTTC.